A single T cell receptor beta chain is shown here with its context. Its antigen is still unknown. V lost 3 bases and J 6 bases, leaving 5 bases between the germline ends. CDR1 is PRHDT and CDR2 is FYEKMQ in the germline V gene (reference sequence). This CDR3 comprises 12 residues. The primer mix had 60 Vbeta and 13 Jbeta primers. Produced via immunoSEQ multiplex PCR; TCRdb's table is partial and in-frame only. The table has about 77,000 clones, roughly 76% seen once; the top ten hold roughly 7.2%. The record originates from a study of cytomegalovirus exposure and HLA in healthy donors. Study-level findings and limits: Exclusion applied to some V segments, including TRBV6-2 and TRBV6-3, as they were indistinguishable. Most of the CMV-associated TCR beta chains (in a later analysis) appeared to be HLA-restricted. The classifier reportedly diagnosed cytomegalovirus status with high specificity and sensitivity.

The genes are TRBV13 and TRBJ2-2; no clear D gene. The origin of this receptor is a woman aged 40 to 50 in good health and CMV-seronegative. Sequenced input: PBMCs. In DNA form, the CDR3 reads TGTGCCAGCAGCTTCGTATCCGGGGAGCTGTTTTTT. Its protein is CASSFVSGELFF.